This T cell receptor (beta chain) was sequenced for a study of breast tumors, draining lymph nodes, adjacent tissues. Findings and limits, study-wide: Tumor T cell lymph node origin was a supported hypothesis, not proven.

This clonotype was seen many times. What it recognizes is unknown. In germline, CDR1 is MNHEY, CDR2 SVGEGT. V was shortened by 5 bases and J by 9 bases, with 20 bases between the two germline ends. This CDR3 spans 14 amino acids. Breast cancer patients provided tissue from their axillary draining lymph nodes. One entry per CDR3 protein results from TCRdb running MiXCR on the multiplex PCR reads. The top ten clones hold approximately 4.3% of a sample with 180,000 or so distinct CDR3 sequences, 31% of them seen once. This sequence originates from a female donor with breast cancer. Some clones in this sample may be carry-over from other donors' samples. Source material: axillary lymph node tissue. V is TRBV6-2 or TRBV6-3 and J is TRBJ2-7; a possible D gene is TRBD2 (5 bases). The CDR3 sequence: CASSRREFYEWQYF. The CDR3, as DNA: TGTGCCAGCAGTCGCCGGGAATTCTACGAGTGGCAGTACTTC.